The 29 T cell receptor beta chains in this list originate from one sample, sequenced in a study of T cell repertoires in cytomegalovirus infection. TCRdb itself ran the reads through MiXCR, one entry per CDR3 protein. Of hundreds of thousands of distinct CDR3 sequences in the sample, roughly 26% were seen once. Sequencing was done on a sample of CD8+ T cells from PBMCs. These receptor sequences come from a human donor in good health (CMV status not recorded). Some clones in this sample may be carry-over from other donors' samples.

This clonotype occurred a few times. V usage is TRBV20-1 and J usage is TRBJ2-6; no reliable D call. Germline lookup yields CDR1 DFQATT and CDR2 SNEGSKA (reference sequence). CDR3 length: 11 residues. Trimming took off 6 bases at V and 2 bases at J, with 2 bases between the two ends. CDR3 sequence: CSAPGANVLTF. The CDR3 nucleotides read TGCAGTGCCCCTGGGGCCAACGTCCTGACTTTC.

The chain uses TRBV28 and TRBJ2-7; TRBD1 agrees at 7 bases. With 3 bases clipped from V and 3 bases from J, the junction kept 2 bases outside the gene matches. This CDR3 region has 13 residues. The germline V gene has CDR1 MDHEN and CDR2 SYDVKM. The CDR3 DNA sequence: TGTGCCAGCAGTTTTTGGGACAGCTACGAGCAGTACGTC. Protein: CASSFWDSYEQYV.

J is TRBJ2-1 and V is TRBV20-1; 7 bases are shared with TRBD1. This CDR3 region has 13 residues. Trimming took 1 base from V and 6 from J; bases not matched to a gene: 3. Per the germline V gene, CDR1 is DFQATT and CDR2 is SNEGSKA (reference sequence). DNA for the CDR3: TGCAGTGCTAGAGGAAGACAGGGCAATGAGCAGTTCTTC. Translating gives CSARGRQGNEQFF.

This clonotype was seen a few times. The DNA for the CDR3 is TGTGCCATCAGGGCGGGATACACCGGGGAGCTGTTTTTT. Protein product: CAIRAGYTGELFF. The gene calls are TRBV2 and TRBJ2-2, with a weak D call TRBD2 (6 bases). The CDR3 runs to 13 residues. Germline CDR1 is SNHLY and CDR2 is FYNNEI. Deletions cut 10 bases from V and 3 bases from J, with 12 bases between.

This clonotype was counted a few times. The chain couples TRBV12-3 or TRBV12-4 to TRBJ1-6, with 10 bases fitting TRBD1. There are 15 residues in the CDR3. J lost 9 bases, V lost 6 bases, and 8 bases had no gene match. DNA for the CDR3: TGTGCCAGCAGGCTGGACAGGGGGGGCACTTCACCCCTCCACTTT. Protein sequence: CASRLDRGGTSPLHF.

This clonotype has only one observation. This chain connects TRBV5-1 to TRBJ2-2; tentative D call: TRBD2 (5 bases). Looked up from germline, CDR1 is SGHRS and CDR2 is YFSETQ. The CDR3 covers 16 residues. V lost 4 bases and J lost 1, with 14 bases in between. In DNA, the CDR3 is TGCGCCAGCAGCCCGGCGGGCAGAGTGAACACCGGGGAGCTGTTTTTT. It translates to CASSPAGRVNTGELFF.

The V and J genes are TRBV11-1 and TRBJ2-7; TRBD1 matches 8 bases. The CDR3 consists of 15 residues. Per germline, CDR1 SGHAT and CDR2 FQDESV (reference sequence). The junction had 4 bases not matched to a gene; V was cut back by 0 bases and J by 3 bases. CDR3 region: CASSLAPGQVYEQYV. The CDR3 region has the DNA TGTGCCAGCAGCTTAGCCCCGGGACAGGTCTACGAGCAGTACGTC.

The chain combines TRBV29-1 with TRBJ2-7; D perhaps matches TRBD1 (6 bases). CDR3 length: 14 amino acids. Trimming left V 6 bases short and J 4 bases short, with 19 bases between. Germline V gene sequence: CDR1 SQVTM, CDR2 ANQGSEA. This chain's CDR3 is CSVPGQPPNYEQYF. The CDR3 region has the DNA TGCAGCGTCCCCGGACAGCCACCAAATTACGAGCAGTACTTC.

The chain joins TRBV20-1 to TRBJ1-5; D unresolved. Trimming pared 0 bases from V and 0 bases from J, leaving 12 bases between. The CDR3 spans 16 residues. Per the germline V gene, CDR1 is DFQATT and CDR2 is SNEGSKA (reference sequence). CDR3 nucleotides: TGCAGTGCTAGAGATTGGGGAATCCTTAGCAATCAGCCCCAGCATTTT. As protein: CSARDWGILSNQPQHF.

A few counts support this clonotype. This chain uses TRBV6-2 or TRBV6-3 with TRBJ1-1, with D maybe TRBD1 (5 bases). Germline-derived CDR1 and CDR2 are MNHEY and SVGEGT. The CDR3 loop spans 14 amino acids. V shed 7 bases and J shed 3 bases, with 15 bases lying between them. The chain's CDR3 is CASTWTREDTEAFF. DNA for the CDR3: TGTGCCAGCACCTGGACACGGGAGGACACTGAAGCTTTCTTT.

This clonotype was observed many times. CDR3 DNA: TGTGCCAGCAGCCTCTCAGAAGGGGGCCGCCTTACGAACACTGAAGCTTTCTTT. Translating it yields CASSLSEGGRLTNTEAFF. The chain links TRBV7-9 to TRBJ1-1; 7 bases line up with TRBD1. CDR3 length: 18 residues. Germline loops: CDR1 SEHNR, CDR2 FQNEAQ (reference sequence). The junction had 16 bases not matched to a gene; V was cut back by 5 bases and J by 1 base.

Details on this clonotype: A much larger clone is a single base away; this may be a read error. The chain carries TRBV7-9 and TRBJ2-5; no clear D. The V end lost 5 bases, the J end lost 2 bases, and 9 bases lay between the germline ends. This CDR3 contains 13 residues. Germline CDR1 and CDR2: SEHNR and FQNEAQ (reference sequence). The CDR3 protein is CASSIALQETQYF. CDR3 nucleotides: TGTGCCAGCAGCATCGCGCTTCAAGAGACCCAGTACTTC.

This CDR3 is CANPGTTNTEAFF. The DNA of the CDR3 is TGTGCAAACCCAGGGACCACGAACACTGAAGCTTTCTTT. The chain combines TRBV2 with TRBJ1-1; the D gene is possibly TRBD1 (5 bases). The CDR3 spans 13 residues. Germline V gene sequence: CDR1 SNHLY, CDR2 FYNNEI.

This rearrangement joins TRBV29-1 to TRBJ1-2; 9 nucleotides align to TRBD1. Germline trimming cut 6 bases from V and 4 bases from J; bases unmatched to any gene: 12. This CDR3 spans 15 amino acids. Germline V gene lookup returns CDR1 SQVTM and CDR2 ANQGSEA. DNA for the CDR3: TGCAGCGTCTCCGGGACAGGGTGGGAGGGCTATGGCTACACCTTC. Protein product: CSVSGTGWEGYGYTF.

There are many counts of this clonotype. The CDR3 region is CASSSVQNHEQYV. Here the CDR3 DNA reads TGTGCCAGCAGTTCAGTTCAGAACCACGAGCAGTACGTC. This chain uses TRBV28 with TRBJ2-7; D unresolved. Germline CDR1 is MDHEN and CDR2 is SYDVKM. The CDR3 has 13 amino acids. The V and J ends lost 4 bases and 5 bases respectively, with 12 bases between them.

A few counts support this clonotype. The DNA of the CDR3 is TGTGCCAGCAGCCCAGGTTCCCCTGGAAACACCATATATTTT. This codes for CASSPGSPGNTIYF. This chain joins TRBV7-9 and TRBJ1-3, with D unclear. The CDR3 length is 14 residues. The V end was cut by 5 bases, the J end by 2 bases, with 10 bases between. The germline V gene encodes CDR1 SEHNR and CDR2 FQNEAQ (reference sequence).

The rearrangement joins TRBV12-3 or TRBV12-4 to TRBJ1-1; D call uncertain. V was pared by 7 bases and J by 5 bases, with 14 bases between. This CDR3 region has 13 residues. CDR3 residues: CASTKTGWTEAFF. The CDR3 nucleotides read TGTGCCAGCACCAAGACGGGATGGACTGAAGCTTTCTTT.

This sequence joins TRBV25-1 and TRBJ2-1; 7 nucleotides agree with TRBD1. In germline, CDR1 is MGHDK, CDR2 SYGVNS. The CDR3 loop spans 14 amino acids. V lost 4 bases, J lost 6 bases, and 6 bases stayed unmatched. DNA for the CDR3: TGTGCCAGCAGTGTGGCCAGGGGGTTCAATGAGCAGTTCTTC. It specifies CASSVARGFNEQFF.

This sequence joins TRBV9 and TRBJ1-2, with D uncertain. The CDR3 contains 13 residues. Trimming cost V 0 bases and J 6 bases, with 9 bases left between them. Per the germline V gene, CDR1 is SGDLS and CDR2 is YYNGEE. The CDR3 sequence is CASSVEIYDGYTF. DNA of the CDR3: TGTGCCAGCAGCGTAGAGATCTACGATGGCTACACCTTC.

This clonotype was seen many times. This sequence joins TRBV6-5 and TRBJ1-1; D call uncertain. Between the trimmed V and J ends, which lost 0 bases and 2 bases, there was a span of 7 bases. CDR3 length: 14 amino acids. CDR1 is MNHEY, CDR2 SVGAGI, per germline. The CDR3 coding sequence is TGTGCCAGCAGTTACTCGTGGGGAAACACTGAAGCTTTCTTT. Amino acid sequence: CASSYSWGNTEAFF.

This clonotype has ten or more counts. The chain couples TRBV7-9 to TRBJ2-7; 9 bases fit TRBD1. The CDR3 covers 15 residues. Per germline, CDR1 SEHNR and CDR2 FQNEAQ (reference sequence). V shed 6 bases and J 2 bases; nucleotides not matched to a gene: 8. CDR3 in DNA: TGTGCCAGCAGTACTTCCGGGACAGGGACCTACGAGCAGTACTTC. Translated: CASSTSGTGTYEQYF.

Ten or more counts support this clonotype. The rearrangement joins TRBV28 to TRBJ1-5; a weak D match, TRBD1 (5 bases). Germline V gene data show CDR1 as MDHEN and CDR2 as SYDVKM. V lost 6 bases, J lost 0 bases, and 12 bases lay in between. The CDR3 runs to 15 residues. As DNA, the CDR3 is TGTGCCAGCAGCTTAGGGGTTTATAGCAATCAGCCCCAGCATTTT. It specifies CASSLGVYSNQPQHF.

A word on this clonotype: A read error is possible here, since a much larger clone lies one base away. The chain combines TRBV7-9 with TRBJ2-2; 8 bases fit TRBD1. Trimming at V came to 4 bases and at J to 1 base, leaving 5 bases not matched to a gene. Germline loops: CDR1 SEHNR, CDR2 FQNEAQ (reference sequence). The CDR3 covers 16 residues. CDR3 in amino acids: CASSSPGQVNTGELFF. For the CDR3, the DNA is TGTGCCAGCAGCTCCCCGGGACAGGTGAACACCGGGGAGCTGTTTTTT.

The J gene is TRBJ2-2, the V gene TRBV29-1; D tentatively fits TRBD1 or TRBD2 (5 bases each). Per the germline V gene, CDR1 is SQVTM and CDR2 is ANQGSEA. This CDR3 is 12 amino acids long. The V gene lost 6 bases and the J gene lost 2 bases, with 7 bases spanning the gap. The CDR3 coding sequence is TGCAGCGTCCGGGACAACACCGGGGAGCTGTTTTTT. It codes for CSVRDNTGELFF.

The chain uses TRBV20-1 and TRBJ2-1, with TRBD1 identical over 9 bases. V shed 5 bases and J 4 bases; nucleotides not matched to a gene: 6. Germline V lookup: CDR1 DFQATT, CDR2 SNEGSKA (reference sequence). This CDR3 has 14 residues. Written as DNA, the CDR3 is TGCAGTGCTGTCGGGGACAGGGCTTACAATGAGCAGTTCTTC. As protein: CSAVGDRAYNEQFF.

This chain joins TRBV11-2 and TRBJ2-7, with 8 bases identical to TRBD1. CDR3 length: 15 amino acids. Trimming removed 5 bases from V and 2 bases from J; junction bases left unmatched: 8. Germline V gene lookup returns CDR1 SGHAT and CDR2 FQNNGV. The chain's CDR3 is CASSGAGQGPYEQYF. The CDR3 DNA reads TGTGCCAGCAGCGGAGCAGGACAGGGTCCCTACGAGCAGTACTTC.

This chain links TRBV7-2 with TRBJ1-2; 9 nucleotides agree with TRBD1. CDR3 length: 18 amino acids. V shed 7 bases and J 1 base; nucleotides not matched to a gene: 16. From germline, CDR1 is SGHTA and CDR2 FQGNSA. The CDR3 spells CASKITPGQGALNYGYTF. For the CDR3, the DNA is TGTGCCAGCAAGATAACCCCGGGACAGGGCGCCCTTAACTATGGCTACACCTTC.

The chain recombines TRBV20-1 with TRBJ1-2; D not certain. The CDR3 is made up of 14 amino acids. The germline V gene encodes CDR1 DFQATT and CDR2 SNEGSKA (reference sequence). The V end was cut by 0 bases, the J end by 7 bases, with 15 bases between. CDR3 nucleotide sequence: TGCAGTGCTAGAGATGTGGAATTCGACTGTGGCTACACCTTC. Translated: CSARDVEFDCGYTF.

A note on this clonotype: An end of the junction differs from the germline gene, which may be a read error. The chain uses TRBV19 and TRBJ2-5; D is uncertain. The CDR3 length is 11 residues. The germline V gene has CDR1 LNHDA and CDR2 SQIVND (reference sequence). CDR3 nucleotides: TGTGTCAGTGAGAGTCAAGAGACCCAGTACTTC. This encodes CVSESQETQYF.